Listed here are 32 T cell receptor beta chains from one sample, sequenced in a study of T cell responses to AZD1222 COVID-19 vaccine. The protocol was immunoSEQ multiplex PCR, while the TCRdb copy is restricted to in-frame clones and leaves out a portion. The sample has about 92,000 clones; 91% are singletons. The specimen comprised peripheral blood, sampled on day 0 of AZD1222 vaccination. The receptors here all came from an adult in good health.

The gene calls are TRBV15 and TRBJ1-1; 7 nucleotides match TRBD1. V shed 3 bases, J shed 0 bases, and the junction held 1 base outside the gene matches. CDR3 length: 14 amino acids. Germline values: CDR1 LNHNV, CDR2 YYDKDF (reference sequence). The CDR3 loop is CATSRGTVNTEAFF. CDR3 in DNA: TGTGCCACCAGCAGGGGGACAGTGAACACTGAAGCTTTCTTT.

This sequence joins TRBV7-9 and TRBJ1-1; 9 nucleotides match TRBD1. The germline V gene has CDR1 SEHNR and CDR2 FQNEAQ (reference sequence). CDR3 size: 14 residues. With V trimmed by 6 bases and J by 3 bases, 5 bases remained unmatched. The CDR3 DNA sequence: TGTGCCAGCAGGGATGGGACAGGGCACACTGAAGCTTTCTTT. Translation: CASRDGTGHTEAFF. Full variable domain (missing parts from reference TRBV7-9 and TRBJ1-1): DTGVSQNPRHKITKRGQNVTFRCDPISEHNRLYWYRQTLGQGPEFLTYFQNEAQLEKSRLLSDRFSAERPKGSFSTLEIQRTEQGDSAMYLCASRDGTGHTEAFFGQGTRLTVV.

The genes are TRBV4-1 and TRBJ2-7; D is ambiguous. The CDR3 contains 13 residues. Germline V gives CDR1 MGHRA, CDR2 YSYEKL. Trimming took off 0 bases at V and 2 bases at J, with 5 bases between the two ends. The CDR3 DNA reads TGCGCCAGCAGCCAAGATGAGACCTACGAGCAGTACTTC. Protein: CASSQDETYEQYF.

The chain links TRBV2 to TRBJ1-5; 12 positions match TRBD1. Germline V gene data show CDR1 as SNHLY and CDR2 as FYNNEI. The CDR3 covers 16 residues. With V trimmed by 6 bases and J by 7 bases, 10 bases remained unmatched. CDR3 amino acids: CASRRRDRGLGQPQHF. CDR3 sequence (DNA): TGTGCCAGCAGGCGTCGGGACAGGGGGCTGGGGCAGCCCCAGCATTTT.

This chain joins TRBV6-1 and TRBJ1-6; unclear D gene. Germline CDR1 is MNHNS and CDR2 is SASEGT. V was cut by 7 bases and J by 0 bases, with 7 bases left in between. This CDR3 region has 14 residues. The CDR3 here is CASTGSSYNSPLHF. The CDR3 nucleotides read TGTGCCAGCACCGGGAGCTCCTATAATTCACCCCTCCACTTT.

The chain recombines TRBV6-5 with TRBJ1-6; D may be TRBD1 (5 bases). The germline V gene has CDR1 MNHEY and CDR2 SVGAGI. The CDR3 extends over 16 amino acids. V was shortened by 4 bases and J by 9 bases, with 19 bases between the two germline ends. The CDR3 DNA sequence: TGTGCCAGCAGTTCGCCATACGGGGTTAGGGGTTCACCCCTCCACTTT. It translates to CASSSPYGVRGSPLHF.

V gene TRBV7-3 combines with J gene TRBJ1-2, with no clear D. The length of the CDR3 is 15 residues. Trimming left V 6 bases short and J 3 bases short, with 17 bases between. CDR1 is SGHTA, CDR2 FQGTGA, per germline. CDR3 sequence (DNA): TGTGCCAGCAGGGGCGGTCCGGACGGATACTATGGCTACACCTTC. It is translated as CASRGGPDGYYGYTF.

The chain joins TRBV6-1 to TRBJ1-1, with D unresolved. Trimming stripped 1 base from V and 4 bases from J, with 13 bases between. The V gene's germline CDR1 is MNHNS and CDR2 SASEGT. CDR3 size: 15 residues. The CDR3 nucleotides are TGTGCCAGCAGTGAAGGACGGATTAGGAGCACTGAAGCTTTCTTT. Translated, it gives CASSEGRIRSTEAFF.

The chain links TRBV3-1 (or the pseudogene TRBV3-2) to TRBJ2-5; D uncertain. Germline CDR1 reads LGHDT; CDR2 reads YNNKEL (reference sequence). The CDR3 is 14 residues long. V lost 5 bases and J lost 5, with 15 bases in between. Here the CDR3 DNA reads TGTGCCAGCAGCGATAGTAGTCTCTCTGAGACCCAGTACTTC. Its translation: CASSDSSLSETQYF.

This clone was recorded once. The chain recombines TRBV5-1 with TRBJ1-5; 7 positions match TRBD1. Germline trimming cut 4 bases from V and 5 bases from J; bases unmatched to any gene: 3. CDR3 length: 13 residues. Germline CDR1 is SGHRS and CDR2 is YFSETQ. CDR3 DNA: TGCGCCAGCAGCGCGGGACAGCATCAGCCCCAGCATTTT. This encodes CASSAGQHQPQHF.

This clone was recorded only once. J is TRBJ1-1 and V is TRBV28; D uncertain. The CDR3 totals 14 residues. Between the trimmed V and J ends, which lost 2 bases and 0 bases, there was a span of 7 bases. Per germline, CDR1 MDHEN and CDR2 SYDVKM. CDR3 coding DNA: TGTGCCAGCAGTTTACACACCCTGAACACTGAAGCTTTCTTT. The encoded protein is CASSLHTLNTEAFF.

The rearrangement links TRBV28 to TRBJ2-6; possible D gene TRBD1, 5 bases. Trimming removed 3 bases from V and 0 bases from J, with 12 bases in between. CDR1 MDHEN and CDR2 SYDVKM come from the germline V gene. CDR3 size: 17 residues. The CDR3 reads CASSLGPASSGANVLTF. The CDR3 nucleotides read TGTGCCAGCAGTTTGGGGCCAGCTAGCTCTGGGGCCAACGTCCTGACTTTC.

The V call is TRBV5-8, the J call TRBJ1-2; D ambiguous. The V end lost 1 base, the J end lost 5 bases, and 15 bases lay between the germline ends. CDR3 size: 15 residues. Germline-derived CDR1 and CDR2 are SGHTS and YDEGEE. DNA for the CDR3: TGTGCCAGCAGCTTGCCAAGGGCGAAGGCGTATGGCTACACCTTC. Its translation: CASSLPRAKAYGYTF.

This clone was seen a handful of times. The V call is TRBV30, the J call TRBJ1-3; tentative D call: TRBD1 (5 bases). CDR1 GTSNPN and CDR2 SVGIG come from the germline V gene (reference sequence). V was cut by 3 bases and J by 3 bases, with 12 bases left in between. This CDR3 contains 14 residues. The CDR3 bases are TGTGCCTGGAGCGCCGGGGGTGGTGGAAACACCATATATTTT. It translates to CAWSAGGGGNTIYF. Together with reference TRBV30 and TRBJ1-3, the CDR3 gives the full variable domain: SQTIHQWPATLVQPVGSPLSLECTVEGTSNPNLYWYRQAAGRGLQLLFYSVGIGQISSEVPQNLSASRPQDRQFILSSKKLLLSDSGFYLCAWSAGGGGNTIYFGEGSWLTVV.

The table lists this clone with a count of one. The chain carries TRBV5-1 and TRBJ1-1; D is undetermined. Germline V gene data show CDR1 as SGHRS and CDR2 as YFSETQ. The CDR3 runs to 14 residues. Trimming removed 4 bases from V and 1 base from J, with 11 bases in between. The CDR3 reads CASSPNLKNTEAFF. In DNA, the CDR3 is TGCGCCAGCAGCCCGAATCTAAAGAACACTGAAGCTTTCTTT.

The CDR3 loop reads CASSTPMRGGRSDGELFF. CDR3 sequence (DNA): TGTGCCAGCAGCACCCCCATGCGGGGGGGCCGATCGGACGGGGAGCTGTTTTTT. The chain couples TRBV9 to TRBJ2-2; 9 nucleotides match TRBD2. V was clipped by 4 bases and J by 7 bases; unmatched bases: 17. The CDR3 runs to 18 residues. Germline-derived CDR1 and CDR2 are SGDLS and YYNGEE.

CDR3 nucleotides: TGTGCCAGCAGTTTTGGCAGTACCTACGAGCAGTACTTC. This sequence encodes CASSFGSTYEQYF. The rearrangement uses TRBV28 and TRBJ2-7; D not certain. The CDR3 runs 13 residues. CDR1 MDHEN and CDR2 SYDVKM come from the germline V gene. Trimming shortened V by 3 bases and J by 2 bases, and 8 bases separated the two germline ends.

The V call is TRBV3-1 (or the pseudogene TRBV3-2), the J call TRBJ2-7, with a weak D call TRBD2 (5 bases). CDR1 and CDR2 from the germline V gene are LGHDT and YNNKEL (reference sequence). CDR3 size: 13 residues. Trimming removed 8 bases from V and 4 bases from J, with 15 bases in between. The CDR3 is CASRGLFEYEQYF. CDR3 in DNA: TGTGCCAGCCGAGGGTTATTTGAGTACGAGCAGTACTTC.

The chain has TRBV27 and TRBJ1-2; D is perhaps TRBD1 (5 bases). CDR3 length: 13 residues. V lost 0 bases and J 8 bases, leaving 10 bases between the germline ends. CDR1 is MNHEY, CDR2 SMNVEV, per germline (reference sequence). CDR3 amino acids: CASSLSGARGYTF. The CDR3 region has the DNA TGTGCCAGCAGTTTATCAGGGGCTCGAGGCTACACCTTC.

CDR3 loop: CSAVVNNQPQHF. CDR3 nucleotides: TGCAGCGCCGTGGTGAACAATCAGCCCCAGCATTTT. This sequence joins TRBV29-1 and TRBJ1-5; D unclear. CDR1 and CDR2 from the germline V gene are SQVTM and ANQGSEA. V lost 7 bases to trimming and J lost 3 bases, with 10 bases between them. This CDR3 has 12 residues.

The rearrangement joins TRBV12-3 or TRBV12-4 to TRBJ1-5; unclear D gene. Deletions cut 1 base from V and 6 bases from J, with 7 bases between. The CDR3 spans 13 residues. The CDR3 nucleotides are TGTGCCAGCAGTTTAGGAGGGTCTCAGCCCCAGCATTTT. Protein: CASSLGGSQPQHF.

V usage is TRBV6-5 and J usage is TRBJ1-3; D unclear. Germline CDR1 and CDR2: MNHEY and SVGAGI. Between the trimmed V and J ends, which lost 0 bases and 1 base, there was a span of 10 bases. This CDR3 has 16 amino acids. The CDR3 here is CASSYSISVSGNTIYF. The CDR3 DNA is TGTGCCAGCAGTTACTCGATTAGTGTGTCTGGAAACACCATATATTTT.

The CDR3, as DNA: TGTGCCAGCAGTCCCCCCGGGGGCCTGCCCTACGAGCAGTACTTC. This codes for CASSPPGGLPYEQYF. This rearrangement joins TRBV28 to TRBJ2-7; D possibly matches TRBD1 or TRBD2 (6 bases each). The germline V gene encodes CDR1 MDHEN and CDR2 SYDVKM. The CDR3 loop spans 15 amino acids. The V end was cut by 5 bases, the J end by 2 bases, with 16 bases between.

This CDR3 reads CASSLEGGDYGYTF. For the CDR3, the DNA is TGTGCCAGCAGCTTAGAGGGGGGCGACTATGGCTACACCTTC. This chain uses TRBV5-4 with TRBJ1-2; tentatively, D is TRBD1 (6 bases). This CDR3 region has 14 residues. The V gene lost 2 bases and the J gene lost 3 bases, with 11 bases spanning the gap. In germline, CDR1 is SGHNT, CDR2 YYREEE (reference sequence). The full variable domain, rest sourced from reference TRBV5-4 and TRBJ1-2, is ETGVTQSPTHLIKTRGQQVTLRCSSQSGHNTVSWYQQALGQGPQFIFQYYREEENGRGNFPPRFSGLQFPNYSSELNVNALELDDSALYLCASSLEGGDYGYTFGSGTRLTVV.

The V gene is TRBV4-3, the J gene TRBJ1-3; D call uncertain. The V end was cut by 1 base, the J end by 1 base, with 5 bases between. The germline CDR1 and CDR2 sequences are LGHNA and YSLEER. This CDR3 has 14 amino acids. CDR3 nucleotides: TGCGCCAGCAGCCAAGGGGTTTCTGGAAACACCATATATTTT. This translates into CASSQGVSGNTIYF.

This clone was counted a few times. This CDR3 is CASSHPWDRENEQYF. The DNA of the CDR3 is TGTGCCAGCAGCCACCCTTGGGACAGGGAGAACGAGCAGTACTTC. The chain links TRBV3-1 (or the pseudogene TRBV3-2) to TRBJ2-7; the match to TRBD1 covers 9 bases. The CDR3 runs 15 residues. Germline loops: CDR1 LGHDT, CDR2 YNNKEL (reference sequence). Germline trimming cut 3 bases from V and 5 bases from J; bases unmatched to any gene: 8.

This rearrangement joins TRBV5-8 to TRBJ2-1; D is perhaps TRBD1 or TRBD2 (5 bases each). V was pared by 4 bases and J by 10 bases, with 21 bases between. Germline-derived CDR1 and CDR2 are SGHTS and YDEGEE. This CDR3 region has 15 residues. The CDR3: CASSRGTSPTGEQFF. DNA for the CDR3: TGTGCCAGCAGCAGAGGGACGTCCCCTACGGGGGAGCAGTTCTTC.

The gene calls are TRBV3-1 (or the pseudogene TRBV3-2) and TRBJ2-7; D perhaps matches TRBD2 (6 bases). This CDR3 comprises 14 residues. V gave up 4 bases and J gave up 1 base, with 11 bases separating them. Germline loops: CDR1 LGHDT, CDR2 YNNKEL (reference sequence). CDR3 residues: CASSLLAESYEQYF. For the CDR3, the DNA is TGTGCCAGCAGCCTGTTAGCGGAATCCTACGAGCAGTACTTC.

The chain joins TRBV5-1 to TRBJ2-5; no clear D. V lost 3 bases, J lost 5 bases, and 11 bases lay in between. CDR1 SGHRS and CDR2 YFSETQ come from the germline V gene. This CDR3 has 13 residues. The CDR3, as DNA: TGCGCCAGCAGCTCCGGCAACCGGGAGACCCAGTACTTC. Translated: CASSSGNRETQYF.

V is TRBV6-1 and J is TRBJ2-7, with a possible D match to TRBD1 (6 bases). This CDR3 contains 15 residues. V lost 3 bases, J lost 1 base, and 13 bases lay in between. Germline lookup yields CDR1 MNHNS and CDR2 SASEGT. The CDR3: CASSEAGAGSYEQYF. The CDR3 bases are TGTGCCAGCAGTGAGGCAGGGGCTGGTTCCTACGAGCAGTACTTC.

The rearrangement joins TRBV4-1 to TRBJ2-1; tentative D call: TRBD1 (6 bases). The CDR3 consists of 16 residues. Germline V gives CDR1 MGHRA, CDR2 YSYEKL. V lost 8 bases and J lost 7, with 24 bases in between. CDR3 protein: CASVQKGTPQGNEQFF. The CDR3 DNA sequence: TGCGCCAGCGTCCAAAAGGGGACACCCCAGGGAAATGAGCAGTTCTTC.

The chain combines TRBV30 with TRBJ1-2, with no clear D. Germline CDR1 GTSNPN, CDR2 SVGIG (reference sequence). The CDR3 is 13 residues long. With 2 bases removed from V and 0 bases from J, the gap between germline ends came to 7 bases. CDR3 nucleotide sequence: TGTGCCTGGAGTAGAAAGCCTAACTATGGCTACACCTTC. Protein: CAWSRKPNYGYTF.